A selection of T cell receptor beta chains follows, all from one sample in a study of cytomegalovirus exposure and HLA in healthy donors. Measured with immunoSEQ multiplex PCR; TCRdb has only the in-frame clones, and not every one. The sample shows about 110,000 clones, approximately 66% of them seen only once. Input material: PBMCs. The receptors were gathered from a man aged 35 to 55 in good health and CMV-seropositive. CDR3s leave out the opening cysteine and the closing phenylalanine or tryptophan.

V	J	CDR3
TRBV13	TRBJ2-5	ASSLVQRGQETQY
TRBV7-2	TRBJ2-7	ASSLVLTKGAYEQY
TRBV6-4	TRBJ1-6	ASSDSTGGNSPLH
TRBV9	TRBJ1-2	ASSRENYGYT
TRBV7-3	TRBJ2-5	ASSTSGSLQETQY
TRBV10-1	TRBJ2-5	ASSSEGLPETQY
TRBV11-1	TRBJ2-2	ASSGSRSNTGELF
TRBV4-1	TRBJ1-3	ASSQEPGTSGNTIY
TRBV5-4	TRBJ2-3	ASSLGLAGRASTDTQY
TRBV5-1	TRBJ2-1	ASTPVQGLASYNEQF
TRBV7-2	TRBJ2-2	ASSFREYTGELF
TRBV6-6	TRBJ1-2	ASRTEDYGYT
TRBV5-1	TRBJ1-2	ASSLNREGGYT
TRBV27	TRBJ1-5	ASWEGGYSNQPQH
TRBV9	TRBJ1-2	ASSAGQGAFGYT
TRBV4-3	TRBJ2-3	ASSDVLAGVTDTQY
TRBV6-6	TRBJ1-5	ASSPSGTGDVQPQH
TRBV5-4	TRBJ1-1	ASSWGDRGSNTEAF
TRBV27	TRBJ1-2	ASSSDGQSYGYT
TRBV5-3	TRBJ2-4	ARSNDRAKNIQY
TRBV5-6	TRBJ2-1	ASSLGVENEQF
TRBV30	TRBJ2-7	AWSRTGSSYEQY
TRBV6-4	TRBJ2-1	ASSDSGGEGRAEQF
TRBV28	TRBJ2-6	ASSSGQLSGANVLT
TRBV27	TRBJ1-2	ASSLGTGGFGYT
TRBV25-1	TRBJ1-1	ASSEFGGGPNAEAF
TRBV25-1	TRBJ2-1	ASSEPRHSYNEQF
TRBV6-6	TRBJ2-2	ASSRMGGTGELF
TRBV9	TRBJ2-7	ASSALSGAVHEQY
TRBV30	TRBJ1-4	AWKAGQGVGEKLF
TRBV7-2	TRBJ2-1	ASSPRGGAYNEQF
TRBV6-6	TRBJ2-7	ASSRDRAHEQY
TRBV13	TRBJ1-1	ASSLEAGTEAF
TRBV30	TRBJ2-5	ALGPDNQETQY
TRBV5-1	TRBJ2-7	ASSGGENMGPTYEQY
TRBV10-3	TRBJ1-6	AISEQGDSPLH
TRBV27	TRBJ2-1	ASSFKGGQF
TRBV4-1	TRBJ2-7	ASSQPGLAGGEQY
TRBV13	TRBJ1-4	ASSLGRQGNEKLF
TRBV29-1	TRBJ1-1	SAGRAGKFEAF
TRBV28	TRBJ2-1	ASSSEPGSHNEQF
TRBV5-4	TRBJ1-1	ASSLGGNTEAF